Listed here are 30 T cell receptor beta chains from one sample, sequenced in a study of monozygotic twins with inflammatory bowel disease. TCRdb reprocessed the 5' RACE reads, keeping one entry per CDR3 protein, no DNA. Its table lists 310,000 or so distinct CDR3 sequences. The specimen was blood. All receptors come from a human donor with ulcerative colitis or Crohn's disease, or a healthy co-twin of an affected twin (not recorded which).

The J gene is TRBJ2-3, the V gene TRBV7-6; the D gene TCRdb calls, TRBD2, cannot be checked with no DNA. Germline values: CDR1 SGHVS, CDR2 FNYEAQ. The CDR3 is 18 amino acids. This CDR3 reads CASSCRPGLAGEDDTQYF.

The rearrangement uses TRBV5-1 and TRBJ2-2. There are 14 residues in the CDR3. In germline, CDR1 is SGHRS, CDR2 YFSETQ. The CDR3 sequence is CASSLAVGNGELFF.

The gene calls are TRBV5-1 and TRBJ2-1; without DNA, the TCRdb call of TRBD2 cannot be checked. Germline CDR1 is SGHRS and CDR2 is YFSETQ. This CDR3 contains 17 residues. The CDR3 spells CASSLGVGRDLLDEQFF.

This sequence joins TRBV7-2 and TRBJ1-2. Germline lookup yields CDR1 SGHTA and CDR2 FQGNSA. The CDR3 spans 15 residues. This CDR3 is CASSLGGVSNYGYTF.

The rearrangement uses TRBV21-1 and TRBJ2-3; TCRdb's D call, TRBD1, is unchecked because there is no DNA. TRBV21-1 is annotated as a pseudogene. The CDR3 runs to 12 residues. The CDR3 loop is CASSTRVDTQYF.

The chain links TRBV28 to TRBJ2-2. There are 12 residues in the CDR3. Looked up from germline, CDR1 is MDHEN and CDR2 is SYDVKM. This CDR3 reads CASTTNTGELFF.

The V call is TRBV19, the J call TRBJ2-7. Looked up from germline, CDR1 is LNHDA and CDR2 is SQIVND (reference sequence). The CDR3 loop spans 12 amino acids. The CDR3 spells CASSMDSYEQYF.

The CDR3 region is CSVAQGRTEAFF. The chain is built from TRBV29-1 and TRBJ1-1; TCRdb reports TRBD1, a call that lacks DNA to check it against. CDR1 is SQVTM and CDR2 is ANQGSEA in the germline V gene. The CDR3 runs 12 residues.

This chain joins TRBV5-4 and TRBJ2-1. Germline assignment: CDR1 SGHNT and CDR2 YYREEE (reference sequence). The CDR3 totals 13 residues. CDR3 sequence: CASSLVGSNEQFF.

This chain connects TRBV7-9 to TRBJ1-1; TCRdb returns TRBD1, unconfirmable since there is no DNA. The CDR3 spans 15 residues. Germline V lookup: CDR1 SEHNR, CDR2 FQNEAQ (reference sequence). CDR3 residues: CASSFKTGTGTEAFF.

The chain employs TRBV20-1 and TRBJ2-1; checking the TCRdb D call of TRBD2 is not possible without DNA. This CDR3 is 14 amino acids long. Per germline, CDR1 DFQATT and CDR2 SNEGSKA (reference sequence). CDR3: CSARGQRGYNEQFF.

The chain uses TRBV20-1 and TRBJ2-2; TCRdb proposes TRBD2, but this gene call is untestable without DNA. The germline CDR1 and CDR2 sequences are DFQATT and SNEGSKA (reference sequence). This CDR3 spans 15 amino acids. The CDR3 reads CSAVRGRPEIGELFF.

V and J are TRBV20-1 and TRBJ2-7. Per the germline V gene, CDR1 is DFQATT and CDR2 is SNEGSKA (reference sequence). The CDR3 runs 14 residues. This CDR3 is CSAPRLGNSYEQYF.

J is TRBJ1-1 and V is TRBV7-6; TCRdb proposes TRBD1, but this gene call is untestable without DNA. CDR1 and CDR2 (germline): SGHVS, FNYEAQ. There are 14 residues in the CDR3. The CDR3 loop is CASSQLTGPVEAFF. The variable domain in full, completed from reference TRBV7-6 and TRBJ1-1, reads GAGVSQSPRYKVTKRGQDVALRCDPISGHVSLYWYRQALGQGPEFLTYFNYEAQQDKSGLPNDRFSAERPEGSISTLTIQRTEQRDSAMYRCASSQLTGPVEAFFGQGTRLTVV.

The chain recombines TRBV28 with TRBJ2-3; TCRdb lists TRBD2, though no DNA is available to test this call. The CDR3 runs 13 residues. The germline gives CDR1 MDHEN, CDR2 SYDVKM. The chain's CDR3 is CASSFPSGDTQYF. Together with reference TRBV28 and TRBJ2-3, the CDR3 gives the full variable domain: DVKVTQSSRYLVKRTGEKVFLECVQDMDHENMFWYRQDPGLGLRLIYFSYDVKMKEKGDIPEGYSVSREKKERFSLILESASTNQTSMYLCASSFPSGDTQYFGPGTRLTVL.

The gene calls are TRBV7-2 and TRBJ1-1. This CDR3 region has 13 residues. The germline V gene has CDR1 SGHTA and CDR2 FQGNSA. The CDR3: CASSYTASGEAFF.

The chain is built from TRBV10-3 and TRBJ2-5. This CDR3 has 15 residues. Germline V gives CDR1 ENHRY, CDR2 SYGVKD. The CDR3 here is CAISALGRSQETQYF.

The CDR3 sequence: CASSMELRGYTF. The V and J genes are TRBV25-1 and TRBJ1-2. Germline V gene sequence: CDR1 MGHDK, CDR2 SYGVNS. The CDR3 spans 12 residues.

The rearrangement uses TRBV12-3 or TRBV12-4 and TRBJ2-1; absent DNA, TCRdb's TRBD1 call cannot be checked. The CDR3 covers 15 residues. The CDR3 here is CASSPGQVIYNEQFF.

The genes are TRBV7-9 and TRBJ2-5; TCRdb indicates TRBD1, and absent DNA this call remains unverified. CDR1 SEHNR and CDR2 FQNEAQ come from the germline V gene (reference sequence). This CDR3 has 15 amino acids. The chain's CDR3 is CASSFKWQGGETQYF.

J is TRBJ1-5 and V is TRBV3-1; the D gene TCRdb calls, TRBD1, cannot be checked with no DNA. Germline CDR1 reads LGHDT; CDR2 reads YNNKEL (reference sequence). The CDR3 loop spans 16 amino acids. The CDR3 spells CASSQGTSGANQPQHF.

This chain uses TRBV3-1 with TRBJ1-5; TCRdb lists TRBD1, though no DNA is available to test this call. The CDR3 sequence is 15 residues long. Germline CDR1 is LGHDT and CDR2 is YNNKEL (reference sequence). CDR3 loop: CASSQAGNSNQPQHF.

The chain is built from TRBV25-1 and TRBJ1-6; TCRdb outputs TRBD1, but without DNA this stays unchecked. Germline values: CDR1 MGHDK, CDR2 SYGVNS. The CDR3 length is 16 residues. CDR3: CASSGADRGRGSPLHF.

The chain employs TRBV28 and TRBJ1-5; the TRBD1 assignment by TCRdb is unverifiable without DNA. This CDR3 is built from 14 residues. CDR1 and CDR2 from the germline V gene are MDHEN and SYDVKM. The CDR3 loop is CASSKGQNNQPQHF. Variable domain in full (rest from reference TRBV28 and TRBJ1-5): DVKVTQSSRYLVKRTGEKVFLECVQDMDHENMFWYRQDPGLGLRLIYFSYDVKMKEKGDIPEGYSVSREKKERFSLILESASTNQTSMYLCASSKGQNNQPQHFGDGTRLSIL.

The chain has TRBV7-2 and TRBJ2-4; no DNA is available, so the TRBD1 call from TCRdb remains unchecked. The CDR3 consists of 15 residues. Germline CDR1 and CDR2: SGHTA and FQGNSA. CDR3 sequence reads: CASSLEWGGFAIQYF.

This sequence joins TRBV5-5 and TRBJ2-3; TCRdb's assignment of TRBD2 cannot be checked, as there is no DNA. This CDR3 has 16 amino acids. Germline lookup yields CDR1 SGHKS and CDR2 YYEKEE (reference sequence). The chain's CDR3 is CASSTGTSGFTDTQYF. The whole variable domain, filled in from reference TRBV5-5 and TRBJ2-3, reads DAGVTQSPTHLIKTRGQQVTLRCSPISGHKSVSWYQQVLGQGPQFIFQYYEKEERGRGNFPDRFSARQFPNYSSELNVNALLLGDSALYLCASSTGTSGFTDTQYFGPGTRLTVL.

This chain links TRBV29-1 with TRBJ2-1; TCRdb picks TRBD2, but there is no DNA to check that call. The CDR3 loop spans 16 amino acids. The germline V gene encodes CDR1 SQVTM and CDR2 ANQGSEA. CDR3 in amino acids: CSANPITSGIRNEQFF.

The V gene is TRBV12-3 or TRBV12-4, the J gene TRBJ1-5; the D call of TRBD1 rests on TCRdb alone, since no DNA is present to check it. This CDR3 has 15 amino acids. CDR3 residues: CASSLGRVNNQPQHF.

The chain uses TRBV28 and TRBJ2-7. This CDR3 is 14 amino acids long. Per the germline V gene, CDR1 is MDHEN and CDR2 is SYDVKM. This chain's CDR3 is CASSLDAATYEQYF. The entire variable domain, with the rest obtained from reference TRBV28 and TRBJ2-7, is as follows: DVKVTQSSRYLVKRTGEKVFLECVQDMDHENMFWYRQDPGLGLRLIYFSYDVKMKEKGDIPEGYSVSREKKERFSLILESASTNQTSMYLCASSLDAATYEQYFGPGTRLTVT.

The V gene is TRBV12-3 or TRBV12-4, the J gene TRBJ2-3; TCRdb selects TRBD2, and the lack of DNA leaves this call unchecked. The CDR3 sequence is 12 residues long. CDR3 in amino acids: CAGQRGTDTQYF.